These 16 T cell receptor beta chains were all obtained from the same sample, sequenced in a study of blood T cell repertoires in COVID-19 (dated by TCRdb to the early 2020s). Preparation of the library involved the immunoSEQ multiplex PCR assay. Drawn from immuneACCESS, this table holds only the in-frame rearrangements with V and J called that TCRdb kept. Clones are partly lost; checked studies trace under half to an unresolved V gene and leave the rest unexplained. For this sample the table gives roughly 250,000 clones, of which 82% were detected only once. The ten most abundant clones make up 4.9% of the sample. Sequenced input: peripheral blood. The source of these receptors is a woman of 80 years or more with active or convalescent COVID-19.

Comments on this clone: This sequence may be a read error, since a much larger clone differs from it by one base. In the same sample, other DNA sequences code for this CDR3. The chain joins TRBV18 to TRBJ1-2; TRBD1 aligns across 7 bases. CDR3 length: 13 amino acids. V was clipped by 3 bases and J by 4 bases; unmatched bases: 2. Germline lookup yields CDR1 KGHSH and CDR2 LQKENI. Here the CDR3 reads CASSPDRVYGYTF. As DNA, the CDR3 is TGTGCCAGCTCACCCGACAGGGTCTATGGCTACACCTTC.

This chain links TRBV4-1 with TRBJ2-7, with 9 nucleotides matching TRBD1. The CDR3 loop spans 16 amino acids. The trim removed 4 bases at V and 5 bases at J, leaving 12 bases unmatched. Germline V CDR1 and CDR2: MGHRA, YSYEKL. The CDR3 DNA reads TGCGCCAGCAGCCCACTTCCGGGACAGGGTAAGAACGAGCAGTACTTC. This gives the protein CASSPLPGQGKNEQYF.

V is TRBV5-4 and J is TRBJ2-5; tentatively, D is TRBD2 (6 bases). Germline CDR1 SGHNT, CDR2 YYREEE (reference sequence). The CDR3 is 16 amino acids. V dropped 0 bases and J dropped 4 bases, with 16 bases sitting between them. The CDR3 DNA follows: TGTGCCAGCAGCTTGGCCGTGGCGGGGCCGGGAGAGACCCAGTACTTC. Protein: CASSLAVAGPGETQYF.

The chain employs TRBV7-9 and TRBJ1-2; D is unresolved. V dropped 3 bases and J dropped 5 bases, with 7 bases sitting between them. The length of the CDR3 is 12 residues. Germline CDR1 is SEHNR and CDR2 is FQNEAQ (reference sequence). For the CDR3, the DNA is TGTGCCAGCAGCTTCGCGGATTATGGCTACACCTTC. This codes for CASSFADYGYTF.

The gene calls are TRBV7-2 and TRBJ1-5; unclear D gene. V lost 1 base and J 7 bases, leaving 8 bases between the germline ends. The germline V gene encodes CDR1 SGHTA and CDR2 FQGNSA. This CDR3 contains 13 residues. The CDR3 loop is CASSLGREQPQHF. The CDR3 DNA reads TGTGCCAGCAGCTTAGGGAGGGAACAGCCCCAGCATTTT.

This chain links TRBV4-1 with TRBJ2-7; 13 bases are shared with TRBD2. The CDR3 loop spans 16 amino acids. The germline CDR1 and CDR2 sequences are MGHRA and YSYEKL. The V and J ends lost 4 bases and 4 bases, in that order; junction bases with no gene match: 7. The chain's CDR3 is CASSLKPGLAGYEQYF. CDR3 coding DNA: TGCGCCAGCAGCCTTAAACCGGGACTAGCGGGATACGAGCAGTACTTC.

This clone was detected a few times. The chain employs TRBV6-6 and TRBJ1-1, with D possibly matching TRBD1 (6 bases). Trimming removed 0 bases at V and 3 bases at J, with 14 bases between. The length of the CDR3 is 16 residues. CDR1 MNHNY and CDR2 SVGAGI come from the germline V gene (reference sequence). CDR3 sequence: CASSYSVRGMDTEAFF. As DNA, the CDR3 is TGTGCCAGCAGTTACTCGGTCAGGGGTATGGACACTGAAGCTTTCTTT.

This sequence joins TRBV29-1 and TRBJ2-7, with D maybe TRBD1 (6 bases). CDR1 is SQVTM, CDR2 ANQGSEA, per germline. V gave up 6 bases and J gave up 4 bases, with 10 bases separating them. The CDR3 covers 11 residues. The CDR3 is CSVGTIYEQYF. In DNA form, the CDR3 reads TGCAGCGTAGGGACAATTTACGAGCAGTACTTC.

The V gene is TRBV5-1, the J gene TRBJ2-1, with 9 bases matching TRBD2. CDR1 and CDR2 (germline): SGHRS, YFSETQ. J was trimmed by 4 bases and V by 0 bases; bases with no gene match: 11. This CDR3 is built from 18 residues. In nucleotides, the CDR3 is TGCGCCAGCAGCTTGGAAGTAGTTTTTAGCGGGGGTTACAATGAGCAGTTCTTC. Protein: CASSLEVVFSGGYNEQFF.

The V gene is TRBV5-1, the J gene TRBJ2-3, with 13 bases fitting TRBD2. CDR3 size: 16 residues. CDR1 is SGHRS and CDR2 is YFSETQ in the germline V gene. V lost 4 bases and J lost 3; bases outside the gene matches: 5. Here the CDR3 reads CASSQRTSGSTDTQYF. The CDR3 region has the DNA TGCGCCAGCAGCCAACGGACTAGCGGGAGTACAGATACGCAGTATTTT.

DNA of the CDR3: TGTGCCAGCAGCTTTGTACAGGGGACTGGAAACACCATATATTTT. This gives the protein CASSFVQGTGNTIYF. The rearrangement uses TRBV5-6 and TRBJ1-3; 7 nucleotides align to TRBD1. V lost 2 bases to trimming and J lost 2 bases; unmatched junction nucleotides: 4. This CDR3 has 15 residues. Germline V lookup: CDR1 SGHDT, CDR2 YYEEEE.

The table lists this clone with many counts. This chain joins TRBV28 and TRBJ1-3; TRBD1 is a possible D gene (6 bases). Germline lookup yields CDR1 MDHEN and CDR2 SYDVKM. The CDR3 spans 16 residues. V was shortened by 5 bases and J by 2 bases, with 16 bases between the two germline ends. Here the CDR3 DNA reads TGTGCCAGCAGTCCACATCCAGGGGCAACTGGAAACACCATATATTTT. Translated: CASSPHPGATGNTIYF.

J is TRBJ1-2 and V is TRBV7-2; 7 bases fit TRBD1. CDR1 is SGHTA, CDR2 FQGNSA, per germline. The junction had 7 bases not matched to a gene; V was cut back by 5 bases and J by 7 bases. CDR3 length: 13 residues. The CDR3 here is CASSLGDRPGYTF. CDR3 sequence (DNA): TGTGCCAGCAGCCTGGGGGACAGACCTGGCTACACCTTC.

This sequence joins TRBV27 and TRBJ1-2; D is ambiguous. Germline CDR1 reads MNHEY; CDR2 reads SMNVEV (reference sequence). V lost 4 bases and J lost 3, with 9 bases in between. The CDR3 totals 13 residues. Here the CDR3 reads CASSSEGYYGYTF. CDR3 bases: TGTGCCAGCAGTTCGGAGGGTTACTATGGCTACACCTTC.

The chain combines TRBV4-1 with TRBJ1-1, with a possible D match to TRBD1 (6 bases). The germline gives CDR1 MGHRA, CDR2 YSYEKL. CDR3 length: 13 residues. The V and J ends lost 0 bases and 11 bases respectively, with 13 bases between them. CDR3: CASSQDFKGGAFF. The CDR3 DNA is TGCGCCAGCAGCCAAGACTTTAAGGGGGGGGCTTTCTTT.

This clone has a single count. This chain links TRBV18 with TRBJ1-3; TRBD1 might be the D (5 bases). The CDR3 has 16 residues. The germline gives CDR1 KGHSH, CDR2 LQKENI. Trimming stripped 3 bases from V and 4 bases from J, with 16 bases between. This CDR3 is CASSPMPRVTGNTIYF. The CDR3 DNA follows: TGTGCCAGCTCACCCATGCCCAGGGTAACAGGAAACACCATATATTTT.